The clone carrying this T cell receptor (beta chain) was detected a few times. Sample time point: newly diagnosed GD, antithyroid drugs for less than 3 months. PBMCs were the source of the RNA used for TCR sequencing. CDR3-region Arm-PCR and iRepertoire HTBI primers produced the TCR beta libraries. TCRdb re-called the multiplex PCR reads with MiXCR, one entry per CDR3 protein. This repertoire shows about 420,000 distinct CDR3 sequences, about a sixth found once; its top ten account for about a quarter. These data belong to a study of regulatory T cells in long-lasting Graves disease. This sample was also put to use in a study of T cells in Graves' hyperthyroidism and ophthalmopathy. That source reports: Aged 18 to 65, the patients had hyperthyroidism that was newly diagnosed and had lasted under 2 months. Each diagnosis drew on symptoms, thyroxine, TRAb, thyroid ultrasound and orbital computed tomography findings.

The sample was peripheral blood mononuclear cells (PBMCs), taken at new diagnosis, from a patient treated with antithyroid drugs. This receptor was obtained from a woman between 18 and 29 years old with Graves disease.

The CDR3 region is CAISERGQPPYEQYF. DNA for the CDR3: TGTGCCATCAGTGAACGGGGACAGCCCCCCTACGAGCAGTACTTC. The V gene is TRBV10-3, the J gene TRBJ2-7, with 7 nucleotides matching TRBD1. The CDR3 covers 15 residues. Trimming removed 3 bases from V and 2 bases from J; junction bases left unmatched: 7. Germline V gives CDR1 ENHRY, CDR2 SYGVKD.